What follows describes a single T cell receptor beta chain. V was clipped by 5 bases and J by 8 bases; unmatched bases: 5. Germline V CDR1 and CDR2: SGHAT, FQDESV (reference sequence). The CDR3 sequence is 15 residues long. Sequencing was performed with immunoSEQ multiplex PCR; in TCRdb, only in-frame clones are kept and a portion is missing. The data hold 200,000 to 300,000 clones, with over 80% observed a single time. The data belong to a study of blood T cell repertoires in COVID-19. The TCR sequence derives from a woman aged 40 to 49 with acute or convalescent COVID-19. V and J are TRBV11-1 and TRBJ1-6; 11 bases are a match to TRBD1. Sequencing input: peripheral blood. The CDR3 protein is CASSPGQGGDSPLHF. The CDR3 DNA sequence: TGTGCCAGCAGCCCGGGACAGGGGGGGGATTCACCCCTCCACTTT.